This TCR beta chain appears in the sequencing data of a study of cytomegalovirus exposure and HLA in healthy donors (dated by TCRdb to about 2017). General notes on the study: An earlier analysis of some 550 of the donors reported 250 to 300 Gb of sequence data and some 120 million unique TCR beta sequences from about 200 million T cells. About 320 gigabases of sequencing data and some 85 million unique TCR sequences were included in an early release covering about 700 HLA-typed donors. An earlier analysis of 500 to 650 of the donors applied high-throughput TCR beta sequencing to assess whether each TCR beta V gene segment acted as functional or pseudogenic. To predict cytomegalovirus infection status, the study combined high-throughput TCR immunosequencing, statistical association of individual TCRs with disease status, and machine learning. On average, 235,054 unique TCR beta nucleotide sequences were sequenced per donor among 398 genotyped donors of the cohort, with around 19% of those sequences being non-productive. The study used immunosequencing to profile the T cell repertoires of several hundred subjects and linked those repertoires to cytomegalovirus serostatus. Donor age, sex, ethnicity and CMV serostatus were compiled together with the repertoire data. A later genetic analysis took genome-wide SNP genotypes for about three fifths of the 666 donors and used that subset as a discovery cohort. A later analysis re-analyzed previously published TCR beta repertoires from 650 to 800 donors and added high-resolution HLA genotyping to study TCR occurrence patterns. A handful of DR-DQ haplotypes were handled as single units for association and clustering because linkage in the cohort was strong. Typing coverage differed by locus: A, B, C, DRB1 and DQB1 were typed in roughly 620-630 donors, DQA1 in 522, DPA1 in 600 to 610, and DPB1 in roughly 450. Rather than using new phenotypic data, the later analysis identified candidate immune exposures from TCR beta sequences and from how often those sequences occurred across donors. Every discovery cohort repertoire had been produced on one sequencing platform. Along with the approximately 600-subject first cohort, a separate validation cohort of over a hundred different subjects was used. Among the roughly 430 genotyped donors, approximately 82% belonged to the genetic ancestry cluster associated with self-reported Caucasian donors. The study aimed to test whether signatures of past pathogen exposure could be identified by cataloging public T cell receptors. HLA typing covered class I and class II loci at four-digit resolution. Broader findings and caveats from the paper: A further reported finding was that TCR beta sequences accurately predicted the HLA-A and HLA-B alleles for most subjects in the first cohort. In a later analysis, HLA-associated TCR beta chains were found to be more clonally expanded and to have lower generation probabilities than equally common non-associated chains. CMV serostatus was the only immune exposure information available for the cohort. Three of the identified cytomegalovirus-associated TCR beta chains were confirmed in vitro to be specific for cytomegalovirus antigens. Broadly in line with IMGT annotations, most TCR beta V segments showed up in productive rearrangements about 87% or about 30% of the time in an earlier analysis of 450 to 600 of the donors. In a later genetic analysis, a missense DCLRE1C variant was associated with V-gene and J-gene trimming of TCR beta chains, and the association was replicated in an independent cohort. The earlier analysis of about 600 of the donors excluded seventeen rarely observed V segments, including chromosome 9 orphons, because counts were too low. At a false discovery rate of 0.05, a later analysis linked about 16,000 TCR beta sequences to specific HLA alleles. Most TCR sequences were observed very rarely across donors, whereas some public TCRs were present in many individuals. The classifier was reported to diagnose cytomegalovirus status with high specificity and sensitivity in both the original and validation cohorts. According to a later analysis, TCR association rates differed among HLA loci, with DRB1 alleles showing the most associated TCRs and HLA-C alleles showing the fewest. A cluster of highly shared sequence variants was judged likely to represent a technical artifact of the sequencing pipeline. Roughly uniform sequencing depth across donors was assumed in presence/absence analyses, although this assumption may not hold. Because HLA typing was unavailable for some donors at each locus, only the typed subset was used in association tests. It was suggested by the authors that the approach could potentially be generalized to other disease states and immunological phenotypes. When HLA alleles, especially DR and DQ, strongly co-occurred, attributing TCR associations to individual alleles was difficult. Some IMGT-functional V segments, including TRBV6-2 and TRBV6-3, could not be distinguished by the 87-base-pair reads and were therefore excluded. In this cohort, only TCR beta chains were sequenced, and detectable features were limited by the absence of alpha or paired-chain data. According to a later analysis, parvovirus B19, influenza, CMV and Epstein-Barr virus appeared linked to several top co-occurrence clusters. The study gave a list of more than 150 TCR beta chains associated with cytomegalovirus. According to a later genetic analysis, donors in an Asian-associated ancestry cluster had fewer N-insertions in productive TCRs than the roughly 700-donor mean. Linkage disequilibrium might explain the correlated functional status among segregating V segments, but an unknown experimental factor could not be ruled out. Most CMV-associated TCR beta chains appeared to be HLA-restricted in a later analysis, and the HLA associations seemed to be driven largely by CMV exposure.

A note on this clone: Its cognate antigen has yet to be identified. No qualities accompany the bases; no much larger clone lies one base away.

Receptors were amplified or captured by the immunoSEQ multiplex PCR assay. A mixture of 60 forward primers for TCR Vbeta segments and 13 reverse primers for TCR Jbeta segments was used in the multiplex PCR. Amplification of the CDR3 region of rearranged TCR beta genes was performed with a multiplex PCR assay on genomic DNA. On the Illumina HiSeq System, the amplified TCR beta libraries were sequenced as 87-base-pair reads. From the authors' description of their analysis: A later analysis counted 75 million to 100 million unique TCR beta chains across the approximately 700 repertoires, and 9.5 million to 11 million of these chains were shared by at least two donors. Raw reads were error-corrected and collapsed into unique sequences by a nearest-neighbor algorithm in which closely related sequences were merged to remove PCR and sequencing errors. To assign V, D and J gene segments, CDR3 sequences were aligned to IMGT reference sequences. For a sequence to be retained, a match of at least six nucleotides was required to both a V gene segment and a J gene segment. A rearrangement counted as productive if the CDR3 had no stop codons and remained in frame with V and J, and every other rearrangement counted as non-productive. CDR3 was defined by IMGT convention, running from the second conserved V-encoded cysteine to the conserved J-encoded phenylalanine. The earlier analysis of a few hundred of the donors excluded any sequence lacking an unambiguous match to a single V gene segment. In an earlier analysis of around 590 of the donors, a V segment was called functional when productive rearrangements were above 56.7%, and segregating when the standard deviation between donors exceeded 5%. To diagnose cytomegalovirus status from the catalog of TCR beta chain sequences, a statistical classification framework was built. In a later analysis, TCR nucleotide sequences were compared against IMGT/GENE-DB human TR gene sequences so that V and J genes could be assigned. Using the TCRdist pipeline, a later analysis assigned CDR3 sequences along with most-parsimonious VDJ recombination scenarios. A later analysis defined each TCR beta chain by its CDR3 amino acid sequence plus V-gene family, and excluded reads lacking a unique V-gene family. To address suspected cross-contamination and a sequencing artifact, a later analysis removed approximately 590 highly shared, low-generation-probability nucleotide sequences. In a later analysis, a clonal expansion index for each public chain was calculated from normalized within-repertoire ranks of inferred template counts. Generation probabilities in a later analysis came from a VDJ recombination model fitted to out-of-frame rearrangements, and those results were checked against IGoR. A later analysis scored TCR-TCR, TCR-HLA and TCR-CMV co-occurrence with hypergeometric tests, applying a repertoire-size bias correction to TCR pairs. To estimate false discovery rates, a later analysis permuted the HLA or CMV assignments 20 times. In a later analysis, co-occurring TCRs were grouped using DBSCAN, with TCRdist sequence similarity added in when clustering inside HLA-allele-positive subsets. Repertoires with fewer than 30,000 or more than 120,000 public chains, plus five repertoires with anomalous nucleotide sharing, were excluded from co-occurrence clustering. TCRdb limited this immuneACCESS table to in-frame rearrangements with V and J called. A share of clones is missing; checked studies link under half to unresolved V genes, and the rest is unexplained. D and trimming come from the DNA, and the V and J calls and clone size come from that table. This sample holds about 200,000 clones; around 82% were observed only once. Roughly 3% of the sample is held by the ten biggest clonotypes.

The cohort consisted of 600 to 750 healthy bone marrow donors. Cohort members were all nominally healthy when sampled, although unrecorded immune exposures were likely present. The donor was CMV seronegative and was included in the group of 352 seronegative cohort members. Each donor provided a peripheral blood sample, and peripheral blood mononuclear cells were used for TCR beta sequencing. Genomic DNA extraction from the blood cell samples was performed with the Qiagen DNeasy Blood Extraction Kit. CDR3 length: 14 amino acids, cysteine to phenylalanine. CDR3 DNA only is kept here, 42 bases in frame from base 1. CDR1 and CDR2, per the germline V gene (reference sequence), are WNHNN and SYGVQD. The V end loses 5 bases and the J end loses 0 bases, and a stretch of 7 bases separates them.

The sample consisted of PBMCs. The source is a woman aged 30 to 39 in good health and CMV-seronegative. The chain is made from TRBV10-1 and TRBJ2-2, with the D gene call left open. The encoded CDR3 is CASSKLANTGELFF. In nucleotide form, the sequence is TGCGCCAGCAGTAAGCTGGCGAACACCGGGGAGCTGTTTTTT.